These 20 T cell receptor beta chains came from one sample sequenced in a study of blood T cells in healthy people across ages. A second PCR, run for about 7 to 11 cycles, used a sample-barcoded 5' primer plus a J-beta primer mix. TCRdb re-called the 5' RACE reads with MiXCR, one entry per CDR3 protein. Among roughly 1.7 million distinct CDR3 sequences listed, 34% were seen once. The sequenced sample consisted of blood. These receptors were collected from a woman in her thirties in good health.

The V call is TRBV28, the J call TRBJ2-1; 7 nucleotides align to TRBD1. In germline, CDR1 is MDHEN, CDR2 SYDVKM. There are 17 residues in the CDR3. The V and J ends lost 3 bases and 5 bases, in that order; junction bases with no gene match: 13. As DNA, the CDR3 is TGTGCCAGCAGTTTCCCCCGAACAGGGGAGTCCCACAATGAGCAGTTCTTC. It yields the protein CASSFPRTGESHNEQFF.

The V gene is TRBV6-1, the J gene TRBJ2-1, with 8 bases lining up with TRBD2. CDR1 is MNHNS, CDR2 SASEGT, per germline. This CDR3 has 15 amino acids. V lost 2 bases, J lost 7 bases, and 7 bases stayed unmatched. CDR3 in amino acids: CASSELSGNWNEQFF. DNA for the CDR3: TGTGCCAGCAGTGAACTTAGCGGGAACTGGAATGAGCAGTTCTTC.

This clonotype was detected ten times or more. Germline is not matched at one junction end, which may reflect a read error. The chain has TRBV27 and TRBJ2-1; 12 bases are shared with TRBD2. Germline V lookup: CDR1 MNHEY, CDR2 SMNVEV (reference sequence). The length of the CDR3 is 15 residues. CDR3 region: CASSPLAGGRNEQFF. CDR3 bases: TGCGCCAGCAGCCCTCTAGCGGGGGGGCGGAATGAGCAGTTCTTC.

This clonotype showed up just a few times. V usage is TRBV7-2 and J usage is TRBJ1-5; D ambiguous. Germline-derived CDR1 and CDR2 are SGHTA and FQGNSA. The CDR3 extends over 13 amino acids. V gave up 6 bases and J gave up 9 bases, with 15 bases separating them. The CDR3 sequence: CASRQTAKLPQHF. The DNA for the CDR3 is TGTGCCAGCAGGCAGACCGCCAAGTTGCCCCAGCATTTT.

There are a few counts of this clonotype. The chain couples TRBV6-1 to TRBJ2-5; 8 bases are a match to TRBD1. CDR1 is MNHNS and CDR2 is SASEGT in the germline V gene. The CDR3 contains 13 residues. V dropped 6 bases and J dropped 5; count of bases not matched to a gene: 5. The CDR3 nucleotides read TGTGCCAGCAGAACCAGGGGGCTGGAGACCCAGTACTTC. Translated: CASRTRGLETQYF.

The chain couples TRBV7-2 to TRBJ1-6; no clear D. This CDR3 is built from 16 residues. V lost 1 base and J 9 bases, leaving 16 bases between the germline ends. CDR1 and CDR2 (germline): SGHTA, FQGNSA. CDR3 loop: CASSLEVGRGGSPLHF. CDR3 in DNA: TGTGCCAGCAGCTTAGAGGTCGGACGGGGAGGTTCACCCCTCCACTTT.

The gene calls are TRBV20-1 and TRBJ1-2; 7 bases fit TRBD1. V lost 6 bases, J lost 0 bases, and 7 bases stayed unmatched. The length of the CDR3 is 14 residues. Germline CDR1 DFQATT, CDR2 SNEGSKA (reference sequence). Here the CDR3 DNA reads TGCAGTGCCGGTGACAGGGCCTCTAACTATGGCTACACCTTC. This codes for CSAGDRASNYGYTF.

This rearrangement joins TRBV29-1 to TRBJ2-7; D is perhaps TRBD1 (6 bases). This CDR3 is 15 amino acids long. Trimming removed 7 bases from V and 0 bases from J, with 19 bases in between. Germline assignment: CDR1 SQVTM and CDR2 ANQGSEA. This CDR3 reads CSADLGDTNSYEQYF. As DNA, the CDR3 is TGCAGCGCCGACCTGGGGGACACAAACTCCTACGAGCAGTACTTC.

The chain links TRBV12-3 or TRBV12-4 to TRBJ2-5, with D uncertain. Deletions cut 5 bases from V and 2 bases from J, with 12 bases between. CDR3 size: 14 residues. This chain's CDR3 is CASSSPSGQETQYF. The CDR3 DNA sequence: TGTGCCAGCAGTAGCCCCTCTGGACAAGAGACCCAGTACTTC.

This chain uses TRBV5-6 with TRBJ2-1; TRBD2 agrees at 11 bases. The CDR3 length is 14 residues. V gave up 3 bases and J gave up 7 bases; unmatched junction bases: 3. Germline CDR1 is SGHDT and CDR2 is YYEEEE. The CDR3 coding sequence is TGTGCCAGCAGCTACCCTAGCGGGGGGAATGAGCAGTTCTTC. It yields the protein CASSYPSGGNEQFF. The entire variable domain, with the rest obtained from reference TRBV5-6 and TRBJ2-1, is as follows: DAGVTQSPTHLIKTRGQQVTLRCSPKSGHDTVSWYQQALGQGPQFIFQYYEEEERQRGNFPDRFSGHQFPNYSSELNVNALLLGDSALYLCASSYPSGGNEQFFGPGTRLTVL.

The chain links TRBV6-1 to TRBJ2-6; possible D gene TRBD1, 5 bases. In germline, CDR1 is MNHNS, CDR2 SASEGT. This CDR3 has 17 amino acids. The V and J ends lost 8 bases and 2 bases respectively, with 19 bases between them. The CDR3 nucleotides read TGTGCCAGCCAGGGTGGAAGTAGCATTACTGGGGCCAACGTCCTGACTTTC. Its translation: CASQGGSSITGANVLTF.

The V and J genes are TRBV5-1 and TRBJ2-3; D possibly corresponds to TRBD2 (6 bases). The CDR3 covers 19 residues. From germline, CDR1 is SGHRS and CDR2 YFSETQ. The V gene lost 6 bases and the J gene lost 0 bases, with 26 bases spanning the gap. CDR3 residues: CASKGVGRGVFGSTDTQYF. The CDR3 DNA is TGCGCCAGCAAGGGAGTTGGGCGCGGGGTTTTCGGAAGCACAGATACGCAGTATTTT.

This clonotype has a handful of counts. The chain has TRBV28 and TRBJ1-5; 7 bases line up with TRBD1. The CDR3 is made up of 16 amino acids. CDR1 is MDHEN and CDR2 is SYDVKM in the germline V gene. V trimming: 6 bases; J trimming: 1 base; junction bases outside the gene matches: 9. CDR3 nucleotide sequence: TGTGCCAGCAGCTCCCCGACAGGGATGAGCAATCAGCCCCAGCATTTT. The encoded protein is CASSSPTGMSNQPQHF.

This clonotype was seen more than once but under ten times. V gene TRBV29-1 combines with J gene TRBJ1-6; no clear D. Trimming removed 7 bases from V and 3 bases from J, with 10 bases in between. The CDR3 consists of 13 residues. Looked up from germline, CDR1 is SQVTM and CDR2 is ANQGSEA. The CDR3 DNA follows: TGCAGCGCCCAGAGGGACTATAATTCACCCCTCCACTTT. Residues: CSAQRDYNSPLHF.

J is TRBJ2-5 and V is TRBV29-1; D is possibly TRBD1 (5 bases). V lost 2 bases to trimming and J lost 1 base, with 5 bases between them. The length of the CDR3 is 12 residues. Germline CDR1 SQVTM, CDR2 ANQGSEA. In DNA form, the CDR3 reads TGCAGCGTTGAACAGGGCCAAGAGACCCAGTACTTC. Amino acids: CSVEQGQETQYF.

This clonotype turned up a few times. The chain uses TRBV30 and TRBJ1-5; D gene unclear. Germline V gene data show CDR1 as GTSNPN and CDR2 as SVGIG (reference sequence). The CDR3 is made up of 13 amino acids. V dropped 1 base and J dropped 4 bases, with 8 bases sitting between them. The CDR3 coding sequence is TGTGCCTGGAGTGAGGGTCCTAATCAGCCCCAGCATTTT. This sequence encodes CAWSEGPNQPQHF.

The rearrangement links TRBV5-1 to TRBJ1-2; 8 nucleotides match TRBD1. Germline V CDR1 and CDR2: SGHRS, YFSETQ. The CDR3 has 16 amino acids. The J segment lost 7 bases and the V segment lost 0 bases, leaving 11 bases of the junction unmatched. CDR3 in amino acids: CASSLAGEVTGAGYTF. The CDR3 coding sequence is TGCGCCAGCAGCTTGGCCGGGGAGGTGACAGGGGCTGGCTACACCTTC.

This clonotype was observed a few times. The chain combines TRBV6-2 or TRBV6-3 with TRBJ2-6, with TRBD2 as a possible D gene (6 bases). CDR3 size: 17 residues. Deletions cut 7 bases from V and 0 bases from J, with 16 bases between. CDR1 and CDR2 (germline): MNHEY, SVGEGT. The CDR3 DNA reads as TGTGCCAGCACCCCGACCCTGGGGGGCTCTGGGGCCAACGTCCTGACTTTC. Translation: CASTPTLGGSGANVLTF.

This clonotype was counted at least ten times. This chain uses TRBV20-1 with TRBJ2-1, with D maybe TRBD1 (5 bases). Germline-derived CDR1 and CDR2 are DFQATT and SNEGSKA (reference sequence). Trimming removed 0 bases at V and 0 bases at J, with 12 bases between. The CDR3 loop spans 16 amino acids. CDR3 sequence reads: CSARDTGHFSYNEQFF. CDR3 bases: TGCAGTGCTAGAGATACTGGACATTTCTCCTACAATGAGCAGTTCTTC.

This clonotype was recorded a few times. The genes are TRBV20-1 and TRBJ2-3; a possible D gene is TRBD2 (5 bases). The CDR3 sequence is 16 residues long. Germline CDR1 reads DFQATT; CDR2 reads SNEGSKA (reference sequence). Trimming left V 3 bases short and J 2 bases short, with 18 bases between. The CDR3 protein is CSARLLLPGFTDTQYF. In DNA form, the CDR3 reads TGCAGTGCTAGGCTACTCCTGCCGGGATTCACAGATACGCAGTATTTT.